A selection of T cell receptor beta chains follows, all from one sample in a study of blood T cell repertoires in COVID-19. Here immunoSEQ multiplex PCR was the method, and the copy in TCRdb shows in-frame clones only, minus some. This sample has about 150,000 clones, with roughly 82% found just once. Sequenced: peripheral blood. Every receptor here comes from a man aged 70 or older with acute or convalescent COVID-19. Both conserved end residues are part of each CDR3. A D gene is named only where the DNA matches it firmly. For some rows the clone size is stated as once, few or many, or as a class when expanded; others skip it.

j_call: TRBJ2-5
cdr3_length: 15
d_call: TRBD1
v_call: TRBV7-9
clone_size: -
cdr3_aa: CASSVLSGGGETQYF
cdr3_nt: TGTGCCAGCAGCGTTTTGTCAGGGGGCGGCGAGACCCAGTACTTC

j_call: TRBJ2-2
cdr3_length: 15
d_call: TRBD2
v_call: TRBV7-8
clone_size: -
cdr3_aa: CVCSSAGVATGELFF
cdr3_nt: TGTGTCTGCTCGTCCGCGGGAGTGGCCACCGGGGAGCTGTTTTTT

j_call: TRBJ1-1
cdr3_length: 14
d_call: TRBD1
v_call: TRBV19
clone_size: -
cdr3_aa: CASTPGQPNTEAFF
cdr3_nt: TGTGCCAGTACCCCGGGACAGCCGAACACTGAAGCTTTCTTT

j_call: TRBJ2-7
cdr3_length: 16
d_call: TRBD2
v_call: TRBV29-1
clone_size: -
cdr3_aa: CSVTAVASGGVGEQYF
cdr3_nt: TGCAGCGTAACCGCGGTCGCTAGCGGGGGGGTAGGGGAGCAGTACTTC

j_call: TRBJ2-1
cdr3_length: 14
d_call: TRBD2
v_call: TRBV10-1
clone_size: -
cdr3_aa: CASSDSGTSSEQFF
cdr3_nt: TGCGCCAGCAGTGATTCCGGGACTAGCAGTGAGCAGTTCTTC

j_call: TRBJ1-3
cdr3_length: 15
d_call: TRBD1
v_call: TRBV19
clone_size: -
cdr3_aa: CASSNQEGQGDTIYF
cdr3_nt: TGTGCCAGTAGTAATCAAGAGGGACAGGGCGACACCATATATTTT

j_call: TRBJ2-2
cdr3_length: 16
d_call: TRBD1
v_call: TRBV7-8
clone_size: once
cdr3_aa: CASSPRDRGVPGELFF
cdr3_nt: TGTGCCAGCAGCCCCCGGGACAGGGGTGTTCCAGGGGAGCTGTTTTTT

j_call: TRBJ2-2
cdr3_length: 15
d_call: -
v_call: TRBV5-1
clone_size: few
cdr3_aa: CASSTMDGSTGELFF
cdr3_nt: TGCGCCAGCAGCACCATGGACGGGAGCACCGGGGAGCTGTTTTTT

j_call: TRBJ2-3
cdr3_length: 15
d_call: TRBD1
v_call: TRBV5-1
clone_size: -
cdr3_aa: CASSPGQASTDTQYF
cdr3_nt: TGCGCCAGCAGCCCGGGACAGGCTAGCACAGATACGCAGTATTTT

j_call: TRBJ1-1
cdr3_length: 12
d_call: -
v_call: TRBV10-3
clone_size: few
cdr3_aa: CAIGTSNTEAFF
cdr3_nt: TGTGCCATCGGGACATCTAACACTGAAGCTTTCTTT

j_call: TRBJ2-1
cdr3_length: 14
d_call: TRBD2
v_call: TRBV7-2
clone_size: -
cdr3_aa: CASSLVLAGNEQFF
cdr3_nt: TGTGCCAGCAGCTTAGTTCTAGCGGGTAATGAGCAGTTCTTC

j_call: TRBJ2-5
cdr3_length: 14
d_call: -
v_call: TRBV3-1/TRBV3-2
clone_size: -
cdr3_aa: CASSQDIGGETQYF
cdr3_nt: TGTGCCAGCAGCCAAGACATAGGCGGGGAGACCCAGTACTTC

j_call: TRBJ1-1
cdr3_length: 15
d_call: TRBD1
v_call: TRBV6-5
clone_size: -
cdr3_aa: CASSYSKGAVTEAFF
cdr3_nt: TGTGCCAGCAGTTACTCGAAGGGGGCCGTCACTGAAGCTTTCTTT

j_call: TRBJ2-7
cdr3_length: 16
d_call: TRBD2
v_call: TRBV15
clone_size: once
cdr3_aa: CATSRARAGGSAEQYF
cdr3_nt: TGTGCCACCAGCAGAGCTCGAGCGGGAGGCTCAGCGGAGCAGTACTTC

j_call: TRBJ2-3
cdr3_length: 13
d_call: -
v_call: TRBV9
clone_size: -
cdr3_aa: CASSFSDTDTQYF
cdr3_nt: TGTGCCAGCAGCTTTAGCGACACAGATACGCAGTATTTT

j_call: TRBJ2-7
cdr3_length: 13
d_call: TRBD2
v_call: TRBV19
clone_size: once
cdr3_aa: CASSQAGLDEQYF
cdr3_nt: TGTGCCAGTTCCCAGGCGGGACTAGACGAGCAGTACTTC

j_call: TRBJ2-3
cdr3_length: 16
d_call: -
v_call: TRBV19
clone_size: -
cdr3_aa: CASSTSVATGMDTQYF
cdr3_nt: TGTGCCAGTAGTACCTCCGTTGCAACCGGTATGGATACGCAGTATTTT

j_call: TRBJ1-3
cdr3_length: 17
d_call: TRBD1
v_call: TRBV7-2
clone_size: -
cdr3_aa: CASSQTGGQTSGNTIYF
cdr3_nt: TGTGCCAGCAGCCAGACTGGGGGACAGACCTCTGGAAACACCATATATTTT

j_call: TRBJ1-2
cdr3_length: 16
d_call: TRBD1
v_call: TRBV28
clone_size: -
cdr3_aa: CASSTPAPGQPYGYTF
cdr3_nt: TGTGCCAGCAGTACGCCCGCGCCGGGACAGCCCTATGGCTACACCTTC

j_call: TRBJ2-1
cdr3_length: 13
d_call: TRBD1
v_call: TRBV10-1
clone_size: -
cdr3_aa: CASSGTGWSEQFF
cdr3_nt: TGCGCCAGCAGTGGGACAGGGTGGAGTGAGCAGTTCTTC